Listed below are T cell receptor beta chains from one sample, sequenced in a study of vaccination and CD4 T cells after COVID-19. No antigen is known for these receptors. TCRdb itself ran the PCR reads through MiXCR, one entry per CDR3 protein. The sample has 6,000 to 9,500 distinct CDR3 sequences, about half seen once. Sequenced input: CD4+ T cells from blood, cultured in vitro. The receptors were sampled from a human donor in good health. Both conserved end residues are trimmed from each CDR3.

J	V	CDR3
TRBJ1-1	TRBV6-4	ASSDRRDLNTEAF
TRBJ2-1	TRBV20-1	SARSPASGIYNEQF
TRBJ2-2	TRBV24-1	ATSDPGQPTGELF
TRBJ2-1	TRBV5-1	ASSLGLADSYNEQF
TRBJ1-2	TRBV6-4	ASSERPGAYGYT
TRBJ2-1	TRBV11-2	ASSSGLAGGQGEQF
TRBJ2-1	TRBV27	ASSSSYRGNEQF
TRBJ2-3	TRBV19	ASSSRGGQDTQY
TRBJ1-2	TRBV6-1	ASARYYGYT
TRBJ1-1	TRBV19	ASSIEVKGTEAF
TRBJ2-7	TRBV7-2	ASSLALAGGYEQY
TRBJ2-7	TRBV6-1	ASSVIPGQSSYEQY
TRBJ2-1	TRBV5-1	ASSLAGTGGNEQF
TRBJ1-1	TRBV19	ASRVHRNTEAF
TRBJ1-1	TRBV5-4	ASSLVGPGNTEAF
TRBJ1-6	TRBV12-3/TRBV12-4	ASRSRDSTSPLH
TRBJ1-5	TRBV28	ASSLPRASHQPQH
TRBJ1-6	TRBV7-9	ASSLVGSPPLH
TRBJ1-2	TRBV30	AWKGAYGYT
TRBJ1-2	TRBV5-8	ASSLIGYGYT
TRBJ1-2	TRBV19	ASSTLDRSYGYT
TRBJ2-1	TRBV6-5	ASSSYLTRYNEQF
TRBJ1-5	TRBV20-1	SAREASQPQH
TRBJ2-7	TRBV7-9	ASSSRTEVSYEQY
TRBJ1-5	TRBV19	ASRLLRVQPQH
.	TRBV6-5	ASSYVAGGTGEQF
TRBJ1-2	TRBV20-1	SATGQTYGYT
TRBJ1-1	TRBV11-2	ASRAAGTEAF
TRBJ2-7	TRBV6-1	ASRIAGGVGEQY
TRBJ1-6	TRBV19	ATRQGTYNSPLH
TRBJ2-3	TRBV6-4	ASSDWDSLGVQY
TRBJ1-6	TRBV12-3/TRBV12-4	ASRRQGNGSPLH
TRBJ1-6	TRBV19	ASSISGFGTDLLNSPLH
TRBJ2-7	TRBV7-9	ASSSPGTGVYEQY
TRBJ2-3	TRBV7-2	ASSLTGYTDTQY
TRBJ2-7	TRBV21-1	ASSMIESSYEQY
TRBJ1-5	TRBV27	ASSSGAGAGGHQPQH
TRBJ1-3	TRBV11-3	ASSPHESTGGNTIY
TRBJ1-2	TRBV5-4	ASSLVPQEAT
TRBJ1-2	TRBV27	ASRVGGADYGYT
TRBJ2-2	TRBV19	ASSTNTGELF